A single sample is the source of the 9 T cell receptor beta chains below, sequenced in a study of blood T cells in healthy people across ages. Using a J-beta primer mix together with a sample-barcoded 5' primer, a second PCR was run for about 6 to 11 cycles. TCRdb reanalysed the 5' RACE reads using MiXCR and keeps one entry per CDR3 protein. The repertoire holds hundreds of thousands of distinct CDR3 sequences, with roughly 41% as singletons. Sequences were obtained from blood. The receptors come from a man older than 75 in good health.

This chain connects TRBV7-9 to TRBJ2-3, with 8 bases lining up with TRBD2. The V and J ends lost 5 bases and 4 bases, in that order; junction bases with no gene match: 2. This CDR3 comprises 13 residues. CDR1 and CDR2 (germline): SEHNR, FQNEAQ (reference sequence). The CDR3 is CASSPTSADTQYF. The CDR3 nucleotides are TGTGCCAGCAGCCCGACTAGCGCAGATACGCAGTATTTT.

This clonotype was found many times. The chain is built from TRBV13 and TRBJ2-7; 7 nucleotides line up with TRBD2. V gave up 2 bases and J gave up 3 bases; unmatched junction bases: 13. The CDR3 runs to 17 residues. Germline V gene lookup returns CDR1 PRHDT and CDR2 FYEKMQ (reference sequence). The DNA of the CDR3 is TGTGCCAGCAGCTTAACGGCTAGCGGAGCCCGACTCTACGAGCAGTACTTC. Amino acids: CASSLTASGARLYEQYF.

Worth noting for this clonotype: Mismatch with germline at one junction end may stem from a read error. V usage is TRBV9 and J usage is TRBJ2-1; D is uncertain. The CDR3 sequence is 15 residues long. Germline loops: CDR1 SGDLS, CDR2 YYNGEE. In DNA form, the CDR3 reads TGTGCCAGCAGCGCCACCCTGGGCTCCTTCAATGAGCAGTTCTTC. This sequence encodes CASSATLGSFNEQFF.

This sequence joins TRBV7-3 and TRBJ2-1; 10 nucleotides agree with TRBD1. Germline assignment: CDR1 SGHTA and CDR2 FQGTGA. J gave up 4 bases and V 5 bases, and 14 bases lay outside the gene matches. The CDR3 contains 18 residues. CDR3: CASSPLETGQGPYNEQFF. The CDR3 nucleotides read TGTGCCAGCAGCCCCCTGGAAACGGGACAGGGGCCATACAATGAGCAGTTCTTC.

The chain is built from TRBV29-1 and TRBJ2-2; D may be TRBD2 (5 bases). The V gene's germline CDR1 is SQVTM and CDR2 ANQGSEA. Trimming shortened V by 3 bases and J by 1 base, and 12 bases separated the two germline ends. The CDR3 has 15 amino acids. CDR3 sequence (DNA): TGCAGCGTTGACCCGGGGAAGGGGAACACCGGGGAGCTGTTTTTT. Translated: CSVDPGKGNTGELFF.

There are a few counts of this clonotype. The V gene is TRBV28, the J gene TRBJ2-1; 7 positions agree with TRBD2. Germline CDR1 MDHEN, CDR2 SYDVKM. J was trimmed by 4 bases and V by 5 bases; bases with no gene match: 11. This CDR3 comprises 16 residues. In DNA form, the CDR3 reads TGTGCCAGCAGTCCGGGAGCGGGGAGCTCTTACAATGAGCAGTTCTTC. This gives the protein CASSPGAGSSYNEQFF.

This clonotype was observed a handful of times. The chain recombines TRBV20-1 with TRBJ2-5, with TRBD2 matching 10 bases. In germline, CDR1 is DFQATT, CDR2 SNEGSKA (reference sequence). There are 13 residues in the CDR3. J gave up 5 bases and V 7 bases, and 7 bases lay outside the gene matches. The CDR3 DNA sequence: TGCAGTGTTATAGCGGGGGGTTTTGAGACCCAGTACTTC. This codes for CSVIAGGFETQYF.

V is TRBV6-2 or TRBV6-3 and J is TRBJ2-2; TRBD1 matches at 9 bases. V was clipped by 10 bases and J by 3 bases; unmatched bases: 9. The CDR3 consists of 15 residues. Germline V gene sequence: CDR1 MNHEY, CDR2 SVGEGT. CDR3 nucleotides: TGTGCCACCTCCTGGAGGACAGGGGACACCGGGGAGCTGTTTTTT. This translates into CATSWRTGDTGELFF.

The CDR3 nucleotides are TGTGCCAGCAGCCAAGATCCGTCGGGGGCGGGGCCCTATAATTCACCCCTCCACTTT. Translated, it gives CASSQDPSGAGPYNSPLHF. The V and J genes are TRBV4-2 and TRBJ1-6, with D maybe TRBD1 (6 bases). Trimming removed 0 bases from V and 2 bases from J, with 17 bases in between. This CDR3 spans 19 amino acids. Germline V gene data show CDR1 as LGHNA and CDR2 as YNFKEQ.